A selection of T cell receptor beta chains follows, all from one sample in a study of blood T cell repertoires in COVID-19. Here immunoSEQ multiplex PCR was the method, and the copy in TCRdb shows in-frame clones only, minus some. This table has some 270,000 clones, nearly 90% appearing once. Sequencing was performed on peripheral blood. The source is a woman aged 40 to 50 who had recovered from COVID-19. Both conserved end residues are trimmed from each CDR3.

V: TRBV11-3
J: TRBJ2-1
CDR3: ASSFTSGYNEQF

V: TRBV6-1
J: TRBJ2-7
CDR3: ASSAAATGGYEQY

V: TRBV7-9
J: TRBJ1-1
CDR3: ASSPSRERANTEAF

V: TRBV19
J: TRBJ2-2
CDR3: ASSIPGLVSGELF

V: TRBV24-1
J: TRBJ2-3
CDR3: ATSESGESTDTQY

V: TRBV6-5
J: TRBJ2-5
CDR3: ASSSPGTGVGETQY

V: TRBV6-5
J: TRBJ1-2
CDR3: ASSPRQGQTDGYT

V: TRBV5-4
J: TRBJ1-1
CDR3: AGSLQGSPEAF

V: TRBV4-1
J: TRBJ2-3
CDR3: ASSQGAHMTGSQSSTDTQY

V: TRBV28
J: TRBJ2-2
CDR3: ASSPGRDPNTGELF

V: TRBV7-9
J: TRBJ2-5
CDR3: ASSSEAGEETQY

V: TRBV29-1
J: TRBJ2-5
CDR3: SVSTSGQKTQY

V: TRBV3-1/TRBV3-2
J: TRBJ1-4
CDR3: ASGMEGATVSEKLF

V: TRBV28
J: TRBJ2-3
CDR3: ASSLFDRGGTDTQY

V: TRBV5-1
J: TRBJ2-3
CDR3: ASSYPRGKFSDTQY

V: TRBV3-1/TRBV3-2
J: TRBJ2-6
CDR3: ASSPLQGKGANVLT

V: TRBV7-2
J: TRBJ1-1
CDR3: ASSSQGDTEAF

V: TRBV10-2
J: TRBJ2-3
CDR3: ASTPGLAGGRDTQY

V: TRBV18
J: TRBJ1-3
CDR3: ASSPRASGQFSGNTIY

V: TRBV2
J: TRBJ2-3
CDR3: ASRAGTSGSWTDTQY

V: TRBV19
J: TRBJ2-1
CDR3: ASSTSRDNEQF

V: TRBV4-1
J: TRBJ1-5
CDR3: ASSQDSRVDQPQH

V: TRBV6-1
J: TRBJ1-5
CDR3: ASSEGQSNQPQH

V: TRBV11-3
J: TRBJ2-1
CDR3: ASSSENGGRRGHNEQF

V: TRBV18
J: TRBJ2-1
CDR3: ASSPSVAGNNEQF

V: TRBV3-1/TRBV3-2
J: TRBJ1-5
CDR3: ASSPTGYQPQH

V: TRBV5-4
J: TRBJ1-4
CDR3: ASSSPPTGQGNEKLF

V: TRBV27
J: TRBJ1-1
CDR3: ASRGAGQAMLRSTEAF

V: TRBV9
J: TRBJ1-6
CDR3: ASSAPGQGSNSPLH